The 5 T cell receptor beta chains reported below all come from one sample, sequenced in a study of cytomegalovirus exposure and HLA in healthy donors. The PCR ran on 60 Vbeta and 13 Jbeta primers. Clones were read by immunoSEQ multiplex PCR, and TCRdb kept only the in-frame ones, dropping some. The sample consists of under 200,000 clones, roughly 67% of them appearing once. The material sequenced was PBMCs. These receptor sequences come from a woman under 30 in good health and CMV-seropositive.

The V gene is TRBV19, the J gene TRBJ2-7; TRBD1 agrees at 7 bases. V trimming: 10 bases; J trimming: 5 bases; junction bases outside the gene matches: 14. The CDR3 is 14 residues long. Germline V gives CDR1 LNHDA, CDR2 SQIVND (reference sequence). The DNA of the CDR3 is TGTGCCACCCTCTACGAGGACAGGATCCACGAGCAGTACTTC. It codes for CATLYEDRIHEQYF.

This chain connects TRBV7-2 to TRBJ1-5; D is possibly TRBD1 (5 bases). Between the trimmed V and J ends, which lost 5 bases and 2 bases, there was a span of 16 bases. The germline V gene has CDR1 SGHTA and CDR2 FQGNSA. This CDR3 is 16 amino acids long. The CDR3 DNA sequence: TGTGCCAGCAGCACCCCAGGGTGGGTAGGCAATCAGCCCCAGCATTTT. Its translation is CASSTPGWVGNQPQHF. Full variable domain (rest looked up from reference TRBV7-2 and TRBJ1-5): GAGVSQSPSNKVTEKGKDVELRCDPISGHTALYWYRQSLGQGLEFLIYFQGNSAPDKSGLPSDRFSAERTGGSVSTLTIQRTQQEDSAVYLCASSTPGWVGNQPQHFGDGTRLSIL.

The genes are TRBV4-3 and TRBJ2-5; the D is unclear. Germline V gene data show CDR1 as LGHNA and CDR2 as YSLEER. The germline V and J ends were trimmed by 0 bases and 5 bases, with 10 bases remaining between them. CDR3 length equals 14 residues. In nucleotides, the CDR3 is TGCGCCAGCAGCCAAGAGGCTCGCCCGGAGACCCAGTACTTC. This translates into CASSQEARPETQYF.

The V and J genes are TRBV11-2 and TRBJ2-7; TRBD1 aligns across 7 bases. The ends lost 1 base at V and 2 bases at J; junction bases unmatched: 2. The CDR3 sequence is 14 residues long. Per the germline V gene, CDR1 is SGHAT and CDR2 is FQNNGV. CDR3 nucleotide sequence: TGTGCCAGCAGCTTAGTGGGGACAGCCTACGAGCAGTACTTC. Its protein is CASSLVGTAYEQYF.

Of note for this clone: The sample carries other DNA sequences with the same CDR3. This rearrangement joins TRBV4-1 to TRBJ1-5; a weak D match, TRBD1 (6 bases). The CDR3 has 17 amino acids. Trimming took 1 base from V and 4 from J, leaving 17 bases between them. Per germline, CDR1 MGHRA and CDR2 YSYEKL. CDR3 amino acids: CASSQVRVRGGNQPQHF. CDR3 nucleotide sequence: TGCGCCAGCAGCCAAGTCAGGGTAAGGGGGGGGAATCAGCCCCAGCATTTT.